This T cell receptor beta chain emerged from a study of immune evolution from preneoplasia to lung adenocarcinoma. Histologic diagnosis was independently verified by two lung pathologists. V lost 5 bases, J lost 4 bases, and 9 bases lay in between. From germline, CDR1 is SNHLY and CDR2 FYNNEI. This CDR3 comprises 13 residues. Sequenced by immunoSEQ multiplex PCR; TCRdb stores in-frame clones only, minus some. The data hold tens of thousands of clones, with around 80% observed a single time. This clone was observed a handful of times. This clonotype originated in a person aged 55 to 70 with lung adenocarcinoma. Material for sequencing was FFPE invasive lung adenocarcinoma tissue. The chain joins TRBV2 to TRBJ1-5, with a weak D call TRBD1 (5 bases). The CDR3: CASSPQDNQPQHF. The CDR3 nucleotides read TGTGCCAGCAGTCCACAGGATAATCAGCCCCAGCATTTT.